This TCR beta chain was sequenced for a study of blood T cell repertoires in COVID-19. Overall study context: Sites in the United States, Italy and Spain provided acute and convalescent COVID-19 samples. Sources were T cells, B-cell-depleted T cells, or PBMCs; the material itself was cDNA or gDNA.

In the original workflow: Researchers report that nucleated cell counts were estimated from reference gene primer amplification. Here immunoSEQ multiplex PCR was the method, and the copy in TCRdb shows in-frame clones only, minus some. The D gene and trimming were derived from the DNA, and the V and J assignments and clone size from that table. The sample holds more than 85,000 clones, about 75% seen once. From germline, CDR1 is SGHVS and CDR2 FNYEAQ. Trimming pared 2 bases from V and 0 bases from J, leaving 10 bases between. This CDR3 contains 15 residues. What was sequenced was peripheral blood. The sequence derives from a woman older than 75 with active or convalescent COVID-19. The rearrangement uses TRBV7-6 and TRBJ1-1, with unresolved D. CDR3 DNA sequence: TGTGCCAGCAGCTTAATTAACAGCATGAACACTGAAGCTTTCTTT. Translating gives CASSLINSMNTEAFF.